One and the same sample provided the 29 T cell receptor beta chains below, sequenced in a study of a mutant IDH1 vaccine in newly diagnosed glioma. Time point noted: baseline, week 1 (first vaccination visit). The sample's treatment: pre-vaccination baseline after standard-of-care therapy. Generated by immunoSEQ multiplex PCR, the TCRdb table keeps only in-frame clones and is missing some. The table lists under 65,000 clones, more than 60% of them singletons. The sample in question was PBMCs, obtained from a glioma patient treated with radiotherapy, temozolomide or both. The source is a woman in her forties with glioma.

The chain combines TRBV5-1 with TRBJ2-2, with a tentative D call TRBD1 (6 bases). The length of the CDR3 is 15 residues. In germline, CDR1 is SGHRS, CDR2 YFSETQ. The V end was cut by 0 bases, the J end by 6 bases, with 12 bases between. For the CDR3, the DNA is TGCGCCAGCAGCTTGGAGCTGACAGGAGCCGGGGAGCTGTTTTTT. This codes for CASSLELTGAGELFF.

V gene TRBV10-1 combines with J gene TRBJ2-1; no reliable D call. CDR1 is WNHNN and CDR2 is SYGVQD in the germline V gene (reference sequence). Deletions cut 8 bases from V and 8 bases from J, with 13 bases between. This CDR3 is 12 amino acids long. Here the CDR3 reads CASSGPGDEQFF. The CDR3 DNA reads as TGCGCCAGCTCAGGCCCTGGCGATGAGCAGTTCTTC.

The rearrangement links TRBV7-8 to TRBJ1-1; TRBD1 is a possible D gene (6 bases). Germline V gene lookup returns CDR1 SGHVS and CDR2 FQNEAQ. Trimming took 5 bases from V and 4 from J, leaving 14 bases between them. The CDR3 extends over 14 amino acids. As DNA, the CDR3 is TGTGCCAGCAGCCAGGAACAGGGTTCCACTGAAGCTTTCTTT. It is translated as CASSQEQGSTEAFF.

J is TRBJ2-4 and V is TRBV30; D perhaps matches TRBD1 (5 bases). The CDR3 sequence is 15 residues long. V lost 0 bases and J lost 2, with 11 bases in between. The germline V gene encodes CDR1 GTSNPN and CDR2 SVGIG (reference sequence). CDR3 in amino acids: CAWSVRGVSKNIQYF. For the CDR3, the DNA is TGTGCCTGGAGTGTAAGGGGCGTGTCCAAAAACATTCAGTACTTC.

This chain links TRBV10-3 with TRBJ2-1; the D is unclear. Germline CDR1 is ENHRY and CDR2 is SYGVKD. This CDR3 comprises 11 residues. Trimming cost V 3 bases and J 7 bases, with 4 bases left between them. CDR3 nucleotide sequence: TGTGCCATCAGTGATTTAAATGAGCAGTTCTTC. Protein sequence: CAISDLNEQFF.

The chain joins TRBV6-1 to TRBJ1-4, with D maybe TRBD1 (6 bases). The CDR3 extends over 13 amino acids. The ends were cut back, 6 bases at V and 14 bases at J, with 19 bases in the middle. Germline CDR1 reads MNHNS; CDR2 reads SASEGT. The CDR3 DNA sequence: TGTGCCAGCAGCAACCCAGGCGGGACAACCCTGTTTTTT. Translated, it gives CASSNPGGTTLFF.

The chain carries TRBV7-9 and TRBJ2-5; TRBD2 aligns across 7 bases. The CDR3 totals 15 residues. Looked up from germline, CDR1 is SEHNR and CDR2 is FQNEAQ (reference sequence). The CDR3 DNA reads TGTGCTGCCGCCGGGGGGTGGGGGACTACGGAGACCCAGTACTTC. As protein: CAAAGGWGTTETQYF.

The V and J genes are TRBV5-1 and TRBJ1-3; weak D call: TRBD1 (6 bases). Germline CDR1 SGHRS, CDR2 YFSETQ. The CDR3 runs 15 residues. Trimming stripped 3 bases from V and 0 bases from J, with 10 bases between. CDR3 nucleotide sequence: TGCGCCAGCAGCTCGGACAGCGCCTCTGGAAACACCATATATTTT. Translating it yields CASSSDSASGNTIYF.

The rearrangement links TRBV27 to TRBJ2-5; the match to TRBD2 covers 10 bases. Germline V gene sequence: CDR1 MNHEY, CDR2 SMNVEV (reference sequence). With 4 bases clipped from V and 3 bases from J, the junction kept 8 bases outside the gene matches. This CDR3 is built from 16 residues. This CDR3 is CASSSVRTSGKETQYF. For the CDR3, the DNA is TGTGCCAGCAGTTCGGTTCGGACTAGCGGAAAAGAGACCCAGTACTTC.

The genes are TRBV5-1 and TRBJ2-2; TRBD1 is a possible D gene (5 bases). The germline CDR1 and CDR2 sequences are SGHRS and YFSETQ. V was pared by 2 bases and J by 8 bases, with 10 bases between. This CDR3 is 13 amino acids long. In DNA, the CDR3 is TGCGCCAGCAGCTTCTCAGGGTTAGGGGAGCTGTTTTTT. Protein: CASSFSGLGELFF.

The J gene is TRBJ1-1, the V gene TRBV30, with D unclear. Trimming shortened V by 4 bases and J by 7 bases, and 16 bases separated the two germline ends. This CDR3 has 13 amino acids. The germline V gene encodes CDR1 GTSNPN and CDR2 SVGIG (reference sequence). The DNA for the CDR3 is TGTGCCTGGACTCATGGGAATGTGGATGAAGCTTTCTTT. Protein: CAWTHGNVDEAFF.

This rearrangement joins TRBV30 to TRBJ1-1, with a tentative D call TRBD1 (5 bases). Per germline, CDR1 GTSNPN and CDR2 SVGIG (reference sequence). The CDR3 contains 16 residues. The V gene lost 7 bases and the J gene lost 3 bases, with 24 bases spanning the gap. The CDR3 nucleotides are TGTGCCTCTCCCGGGGGGTCGGTGAATTGGGACACTGAAGCTTTCTTT. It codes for CASPGGSVNWDTEAFF.

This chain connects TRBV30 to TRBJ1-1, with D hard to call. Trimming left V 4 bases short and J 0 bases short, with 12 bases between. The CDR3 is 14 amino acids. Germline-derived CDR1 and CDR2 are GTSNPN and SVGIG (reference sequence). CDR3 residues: CAWNHRPMNTEAFF. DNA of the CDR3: TGTGCCTGGAACCATCGACCGATGAACACTGAAGCTTTCTTT.

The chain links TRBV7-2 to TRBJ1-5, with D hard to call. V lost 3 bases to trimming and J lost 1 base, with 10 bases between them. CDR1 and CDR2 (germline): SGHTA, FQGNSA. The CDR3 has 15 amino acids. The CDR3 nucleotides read TGTGCCAGCAGCTTGTCTCTAGGCAGCAATCAGCCCCAGCATTTT. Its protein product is CASSLSLGSNQPQHF.

CDR3 DNA sequence: TGCGCCAGCAGATGGGGACTAGCGGGGACCGGGGAGCTGTTTTTT. The encoded protein is CASRWGLAGTGELFF. The rearrangement links TRBV5-1 to TRBJ2-2, with 13 bases identical to TRBD2. The CDR3 contains 15 residues. Germline trimming cut 5 bases from V and 5 bases from J; bases unmatched to any gene: 3. Germline CDR1 SGHRS, CDR2 YFSETQ.

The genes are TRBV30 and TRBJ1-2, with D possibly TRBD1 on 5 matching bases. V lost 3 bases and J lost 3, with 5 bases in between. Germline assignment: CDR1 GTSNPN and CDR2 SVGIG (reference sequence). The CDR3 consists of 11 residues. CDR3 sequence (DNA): TGTGCCTGGAGGACAGACTATGGCTACACCTTC. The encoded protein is CAWRTDYGYTF. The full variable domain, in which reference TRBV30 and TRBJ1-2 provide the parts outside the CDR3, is SQTIHQWPATLVQPVGSPLSLECTVEGTSNPNLYWYRQAAGRGLQLLFYSVGIGQISSEVPQNLSASRPQDRQFILSSKKLLLSDSGFYLCAWRTDYGYTFGSGTRLTVV.

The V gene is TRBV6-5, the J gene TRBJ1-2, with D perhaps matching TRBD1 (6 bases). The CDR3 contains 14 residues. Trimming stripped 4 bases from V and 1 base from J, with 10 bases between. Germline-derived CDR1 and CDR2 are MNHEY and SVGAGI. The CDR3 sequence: CASSFQGYNYGYTF. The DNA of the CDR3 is TGTGCCAGCAGTTTCCAGGGGTATAACTATGGCTACACCTTC.

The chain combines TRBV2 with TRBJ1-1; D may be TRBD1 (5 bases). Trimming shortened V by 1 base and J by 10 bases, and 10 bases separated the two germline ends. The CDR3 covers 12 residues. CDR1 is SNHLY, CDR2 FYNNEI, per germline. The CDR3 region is CASSEVRVIAFF. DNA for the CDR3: TGTGCCAGCAGTGAAGTCAGGGTGATAGCTTTCTTT.

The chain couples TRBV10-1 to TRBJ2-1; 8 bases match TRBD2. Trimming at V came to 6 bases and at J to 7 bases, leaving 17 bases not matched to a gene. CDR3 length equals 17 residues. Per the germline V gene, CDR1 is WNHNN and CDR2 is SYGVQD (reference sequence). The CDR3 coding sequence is TGCGCCAGCAGCGCTGCGGTCGGGGGGGCGATCAGGAATGAGCAGTTCTTC. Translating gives CASSAAVGGAIRNEQFF.

DNA of the CDR3: TGCGCCAGCAGCTTGGCCGGACAGATCTACGAGCAGTACTTC. Translated: CASSLAGQIYEQYF. This rearrangement joins TRBV5-1 to TRBJ2-7; the D gene is possibly TRBD1 (6 bases). Per germline, CDR1 SGHRS and CDR2 YFSETQ. Trimming removed 0 bases from V and 3 bases from J, with 10 bases in between. The CDR3 runs 14 residues.

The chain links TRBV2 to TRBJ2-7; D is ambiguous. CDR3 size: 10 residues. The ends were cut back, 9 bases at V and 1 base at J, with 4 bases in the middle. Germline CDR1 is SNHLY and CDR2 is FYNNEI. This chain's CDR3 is CARVSYEQYF. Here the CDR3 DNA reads TGTGCCAGAGTGTCCTACGAGCAGTACTTC.

The DNA for the CDR3 is TGTGCCAGCTCTACTCAGTGGGGAGAGACCCAGTACTTC. It is translated as CASSTQWGETQYF. The chain recombines TRBV27 with TRBJ2-5; D is ambiguous. V lost 8 bases to trimming and J lost 4 bases, with 14 bases between them. This CDR3 region has 13 residues. Germline V CDR1 and CDR2: MNHEY, SMNVEV (reference sequence).

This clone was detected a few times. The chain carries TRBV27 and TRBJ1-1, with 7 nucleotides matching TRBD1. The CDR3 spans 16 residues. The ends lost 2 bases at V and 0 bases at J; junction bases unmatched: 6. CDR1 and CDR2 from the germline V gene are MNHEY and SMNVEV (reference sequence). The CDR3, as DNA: TGTGCCAGCAGTTTACTGGCGACAGGGATGAACACTGAAGCTTTCTTT. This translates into CASSLLATGMNTEAFF.

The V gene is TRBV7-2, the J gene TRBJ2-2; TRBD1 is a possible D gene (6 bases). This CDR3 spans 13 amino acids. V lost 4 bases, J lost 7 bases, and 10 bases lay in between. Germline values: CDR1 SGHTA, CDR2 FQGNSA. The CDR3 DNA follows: TGTGCCAGCAGCTCCACAGGGAGCGGGGAGCTGTTTTTT. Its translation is CASSSTGSGELFF.

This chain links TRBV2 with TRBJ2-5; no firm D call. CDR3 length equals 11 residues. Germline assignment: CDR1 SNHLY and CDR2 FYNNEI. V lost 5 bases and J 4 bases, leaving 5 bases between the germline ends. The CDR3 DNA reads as TGTGCCAGCAGTCCAGCAGAGACCCAGTACTTC. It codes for CASSPAETQYF.

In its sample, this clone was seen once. The CDR3 sequence: CATSRDRGGGYEQYF. The CDR3 DNA reads TGTGCCACCAGCAGAGATCGGGGCGGGGGATACGAGCAGTACTTC. The rearrangement joins TRBV15 to TRBJ2-7; 7 bases match TRBD2. There are 15 residues in the CDR3. The germline V gene encodes CDR1 LNHNV and CDR2 YYDKDF (reference sequence). With V trimmed by 0 bases and J by 4 bases, 6 bases remained unmatched.

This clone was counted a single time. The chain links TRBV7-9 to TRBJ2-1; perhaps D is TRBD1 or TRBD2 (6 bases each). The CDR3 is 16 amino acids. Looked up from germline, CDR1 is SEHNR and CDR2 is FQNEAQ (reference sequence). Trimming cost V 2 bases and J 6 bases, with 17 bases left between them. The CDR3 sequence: CASSLIRSRGPNEQFF. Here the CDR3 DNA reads TGTGCCAGCAGCTTAATAAGATCCCGGGGGCCCAATGAGCAGTTCTTC.

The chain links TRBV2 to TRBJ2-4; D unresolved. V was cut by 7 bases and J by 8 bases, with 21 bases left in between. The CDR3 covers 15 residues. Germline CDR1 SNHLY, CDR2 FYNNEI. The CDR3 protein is CASTGLGPSVDIQYF. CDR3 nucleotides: TGTGCCAGCACCGGCCTCGGTCCCTCGGTGGACATTCAGTACTTC.

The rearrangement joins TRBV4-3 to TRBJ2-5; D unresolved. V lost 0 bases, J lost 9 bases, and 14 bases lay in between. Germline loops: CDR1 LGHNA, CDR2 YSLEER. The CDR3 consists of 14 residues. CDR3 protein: CASSQDKGPAPQYF. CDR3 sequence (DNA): TGCGCCAGCAGCCAAGATAAGGGTCCGGCCCCCCAGTACTTC.